These 13 T cell receptor beta chains originate from one sample sequenced in a study of T cell responses to AZD1222 COVID-19 vaccine. Produced via immunoSEQ multiplex PCR; TCRdb's table is partial and in-frame only. The profile shows 140,000 to 150,000 clones, 75% to 95% of them singletons. Sequencing was performed on peripheral blood, taken on day 0 of AZD1222 vaccination. The receptors come from an adult in good health.

This rearrangement joins TRBV28 to TRBJ2-1; D ambiguous. Germline V CDR1 and CDR2: MDHEN, SYDVKM. CDR3 length: 11 residues. The germline V and J ends were trimmed by 5 bases and 4 bases, with 3 bases remaining between them. The CDR3 DNA sequence: TGTGCCAGCAGTGGATACAATGAGCAGTTCTTC. The encoded protein is CASSGYNEQFF.

This chain uses TRBV5-4 with TRBJ1-4; D is uncertain. Trimming removed 3 bases at V and 8 bases at J, with 11 bases between. Per the germline V gene, CDR1 is SGHNT and CDR2 is YYREEE (reference sequence). The CDR3 covers 13 residues. As DNA, the CDR3 is TGTGCCAGCAGCTCGGACCCAGACGAAAAACTGTTTTTT. It specifies CASSSDPDEKLFF.

This chain uses TRBV6-4 with TRBJ1-1, with 8 bases fitting TRBD1. CDR1 is MRHNA, CDR2 SNTAGT, per germline. The J segment lost 5 bases and the V segment lost 4 bases, leaving 6 bases of the junction unmatched. This CDR3 contains 14 residues. CDR3 region: CASSASGGLTEAFF. Written as DNA, the CDR3 is TGTGCCAGCAGTGCCTCAGGGGGCTTGACTGAAGCTTTCTTT.

V is TRBV5-1 and J is TRBJ2-2; no clear D. V gave up 5 bases and J gave up 6 bases, with 17 bases separating them. CDR1 and CDR2 (germline): SGHRS, YFSETQ. The CDR3 spans 15 residues. The DNA of the CDR3 is TGCGCCAGCAGGAGCCGGGCCGCGGCACCCGGGGAGCTGTTTTTT. As protein: CASRSRAAAPGELFF.

The gene calls are TRBV7-3 and TRBJ1-6, with D hard to call. V was cut by 0 bases and J by 9 bases, with 15 bases left in between. Germline V gives CDR1 SGHTA, CDR2 FQGTGA. The CDR3 sequence is 16 residues long. The CDR3, as DNA: TGTGCCAGCAGCTTAACTGCTTCCGAACGGGGTTCACCCCTCCACTTT. Translated: CASSLTASERGSPLHF. Based on the CDR3 plus reference TRBV7-3 and TRBJ1-6, the full variable domain is GAGVSQTPSNKVTEKGKYVELRCDPISGHTALYWYRQSLGQGPEFLIYFQGTGAADDSGLPNDRFFAVRPEGSVSTLKIQRTERGDSAVYLCASSLTASERGSPLHFGNGTRLTVT.

J is TRBJ2-7 and V is TRBV4-1; unclear D gene. The germline V and J ends were trimmed by 0 bases and 6 bases, with 9 bases remaining between them. The CDR3 contains 13 residues. Germline CDR1 MGHRA, CDR2 YSYEKL. CDR3 nucleotides: TGCGCCAGCAGCCAAGAGATAGGGCCCGAGCAGTACTTC. This encodes CASSQEIGPEQYF.

The chain uses TRBV19 and TRBJ2-1; 12 nucleotides match TRBD2. The germline V gene has CDR1 LNHDA and CDR2 SQIVND (reference sequence). After removal of 5 bases from V and 1 base from J, the junction contained 9 bases not matched to a gene. The CDR3 length is 18 residues. The CDR3 sequence is CASSPDGLAGLSYNEQFF. The CDR3, as DNA: TGTGCCAGTAGTCCGGACGGACTAGCGGGGTTATCCTACAATGAGCAGTTCTTC.

The V and J genes are TRBV7-2 and TRBJ1-2; D is unresolved. V lost 0 bases to trimming and J lost 7 bases, with 9 bases between them. This CDR3 is 13 amino acids long. Germline assignment: CDR1 SGHTA and CDR2 FQGNSA. The CDR3 sequence is CASSLASLFGYTF. The CDR3 nucleotides are TGTGCCAGCAGCTTAGCCTCCCTCTTTGGCTACACCTTC.

The chain uses TRBV5-1 and TRBJ1-2; D uncertain. Germline CDR1 SGHRS, CDR2 YFSETQ. The CDR3 loop spans 13 amino acids. Trimming left V 2 bases short and J 2 bases short, with 7 bases between. CDR3 in amino acids: CASSLRGNYGYTF. The DNA for the CDR3 is TGCGCCAGCAGCTTAAGAGGCAACTATGGCTACACCTTC.

This clone was seen just once. V is TRBV7-9 and J is TRBJ1-4; weak D call: TRBD1 (5 bases). CDR1 is SEHNR and CDR2 is FQNEAQ in the germline V gene (reference sequence). This CDR3 is 14 amino acids long. V gave up 4 bases and J gave up 4 bases, with 10 bases separating them. For the CDR3, the DNA is TGTGCCAGCAGCTCGGGGGTTGATAATGAAAAACTGTTTTTT. Its protein is CASSSGVDNEKLFF.

The chain recombines TRBV18 with TRBJ2-1; tentative D call: TRBD1 (6 bases). The germline V gene encodes CDR1 KGHSH and CDR2 LQKENI. This CDR3 is built from 16 residues. Trimming cost V 3 bases and J 5 bases, with 17 bases left between them. The CDR3 sequence: CASSPRAGAVDNEQFF. The CDR3, as DNA: TGTGCCAGCTCACCTCGGGCAGGGGCGGTGGACAATGAGCAGTTCTTC.

The genes are TRBV5-6 and TRBJ1-3, with TRBD1 matching 9 bases. Trimming removed 1 base from V and 0 bases from J; junction bases left unmatched: 11. Germline lookup yields CDR1 SGHDT and CDR2 YYEEEE. This CDR3 spans 19 amino acids. DNA for the CDR3: TGTGCCAGCAGCTTGATTTCTACAGGGGGCTTCTACTCTGGAAACACCATATATTTT. Residues: CASSLISTGGFYSGNTIYF.

V usage is TRBV18 and J usage is TRBJ1-5; D remains unclear. This CDR3 contains 15 residues. V was clipped by 1 base and J by 0 bases, with 7 bases between them. In germline, CDR1 is KGHSH, CDR2 LQKENI. Here the CDR3 DNA reads TGTGCCAGCTCACCACGTGCGGATAGCAATCAGCCCCAGCATTTT. Encoded protein: CASSPRADSNQPQHF.